Listed below are T cell receptor beta chains from one sample, sequenced in a study of cytomegalovirus exposure and HLA in healthy donors. Libraries were prepared by immunoSEQ multiplex PCR; TCRdb keeps only in-frame clonotypes and omits some of them. The table lists under 150,000 clones, about 85% of them singletons. The sequenced sample consisted of PBMCs. The receptors derive from a boy younger than 18 in good health and CMV-seronegative. The CDR3 runs from the conserved cysteine through the conserved F or W. A D gene is named only where the DNA matches it firmly. Rows may omit the clone size; those that give it use once, few, many or a size class.

d_call j_call v_call clone_size cdr3_nt cdr3_aa
- TRBJ1-5 TRBV19 - TGTGCCAGTAGTATTCGAGGGCAGCCCCAGCATTTT CASSIRGQPQHF
- TRBJ1-4 TRBV10-1 - TGCGCCAGCACAGTGACCCTCCCCGACGGGGCAACTAATGAAAAACTGTTTTTT CASTVTLPDGATNEKLFF
- TRBJ2-1 TRBV5-6 - TGTGCCAGCAGCTTGAGTCTTCGGTCCAATGAGCAGTTCTTC CASSLSLRSNEQFF
TRBD1 TRBJ2-7 TRBV30 - TGTGCCTGGAGAGACCCCGGGACAGGGTACGAGCAGTACTTC CAWRDPGTGYEQYF
- TRBJ1-2 TRBV10-3 - TGTGCCATCAGTGAGACGGAGGGCTACACCTTC CAISETEGYTF
- TRBJ2-7 TRBV5-1 - TGCGCCAGCAGCTTGAGTCAGGGGCCCTCTACGGAGCAGTACTTC CASSLSQGPSTEQYF
TRBD1 TRBJ2-1 TRBV25-1 - TGTGCCAGCAGTGAATCGGTGTCAGGGCCAGGGGGCTACAATGAGCAGTTCTTC CASSESVSGPGGYNEQFF
- TRBJ1-2 TRBV19 - TGTGCCAGTAGTTCCACCCTCCTCGAGGGAGGCCGAAACTATGGCTACACCTTC CASSSTLLEGGRNYGYTF
- TRBJ2-1 TRBV18 - TGTGCCAGCTCACCACCCCGGCAGGTCGATGATGAGCAGTTCTTC CASSPPRQVDDEQFF
TRBD1 TRBJ1-6 TRBV9 - TGTGCCAGCTCCCAGGACAGGGGGCTCTTCCCCCTCCACTTT CASSQDRGLFPLHF
TRBD1 TRBJ2-1 TRBV27 - TGTGCCAGCAGTCTACCAACAGGGGGCTCGTTCGATGAGCAGTTCTTC CASSLPTGGSFDEQFF
TRBD2 TRBJ2-7 TRBV7-6 - TGTGCCAGCAGCCAACCGGGGGGTACCTACGAGCAGTACTTC CASSQPGGTYEQYF
- TRBJ2-7 TRBV21-1 - TGTGCCAGCAGGGGACAGGTAACCTACGAGCAGTACTTC CASRGQVTYEQYF
TRBD1 TRBJ1-2 TRBV7-8 - TGTGCCAGCATGTCGTTCTCCGGGACAGACTATGGCTACCCCTTC CASMSFSGTDYGYPF
- TRBJ1-2 TRBV5-6 - TGTGCCAGCAGCTCAGCCTCAGGGGCGGGCGGCTACACCTTC CASSSASGAGGYTF
TRBD2 TRBJ2-7 TRBV7-2 - TGTGCCAGCAGCCCGGGGTTGAACGGGGGGTGGGAGCAGTACTTC CASSPGLNGGWEQYF
- TRBJ2-7 TRBV5-6 - TGTGCCAGCAGCCCTGACAGGAATTACGAGCAGTACTTC CASSPDRNYEQYF
- TRBJ1-2 TRBV7-9 - TGTTCCTCGAGGACAGCTAACTATGGCTACACCTTC CSSRTANYGYTF
- TRBJ2-7 TRBV5-1 - TGCGCCAGCAGCCAGGAGGATTCCTACGAGCAGTACTTC CASSQEDSYEQYF
- TRBJ1-3 TRBV9 few TGTGCCAGCAGCCCCCGGACCGGGAACTCTGGAAACACCATATATTTT CASSPRTGNSGNTIYF
TRBD2 TRBJ2-1 TRBV5-4 - TGTGCCAGCAGCTTGACTAGCGGGGGCAATGAGCAGTTCTTC CASSLTSGGNEQFF
TRBD1 TRBJ1-2 TRBV5-4 - TGTGCCAGCAGCTTGGCCTGGACAGGGGGAGGCTACACCTTC CASSLAWTGGGYTF
TRBD1 TRBJ2-3 TRBV5-4 - TGTGCCAGCAGCTCAGTCCCGGGACAGGTCGGAGATACGCAGTATTTT CASSSVPGQVGDTQYF
- TRBJ1-2 TRBV2 - TGTGCCAGAGCTTCGGGGAGTTTAGACTACACCTTC CARASGSLDYTF